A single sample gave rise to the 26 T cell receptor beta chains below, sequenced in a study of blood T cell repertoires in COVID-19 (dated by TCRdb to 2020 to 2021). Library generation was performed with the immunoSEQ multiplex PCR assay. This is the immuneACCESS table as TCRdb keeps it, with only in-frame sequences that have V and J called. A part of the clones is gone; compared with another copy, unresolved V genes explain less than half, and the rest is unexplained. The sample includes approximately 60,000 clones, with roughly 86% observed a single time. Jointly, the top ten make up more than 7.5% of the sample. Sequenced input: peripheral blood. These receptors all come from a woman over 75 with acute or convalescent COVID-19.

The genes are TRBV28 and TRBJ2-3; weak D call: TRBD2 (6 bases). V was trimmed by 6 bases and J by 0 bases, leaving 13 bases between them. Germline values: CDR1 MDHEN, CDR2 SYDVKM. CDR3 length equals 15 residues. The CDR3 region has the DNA TGTGCCAGCAGATGGGCTAGCGCGAGCACAGATACGCAGTATTTT. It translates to CASRWASASTDTQYF.

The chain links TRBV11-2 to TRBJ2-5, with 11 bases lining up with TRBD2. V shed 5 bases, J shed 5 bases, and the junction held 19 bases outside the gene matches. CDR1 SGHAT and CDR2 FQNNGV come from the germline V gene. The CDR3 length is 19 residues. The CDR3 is CASSPQGSGTSGPRETQYF. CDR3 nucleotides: TGTGCCAGCAGCCCACAGGGGTCCGGGACTAGCGGACCCCGGGAGACCCAGTACTTC.

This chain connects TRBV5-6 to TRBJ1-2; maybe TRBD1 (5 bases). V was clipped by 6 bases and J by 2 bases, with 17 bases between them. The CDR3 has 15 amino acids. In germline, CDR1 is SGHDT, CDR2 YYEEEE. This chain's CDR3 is CASTLSQGRNYGYTF. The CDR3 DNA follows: TGTGCCAGCACCCTAAGTCAGGGCCGCAACTATGGCTACACCTTC. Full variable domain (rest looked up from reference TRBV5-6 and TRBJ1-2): DAGVTQSPTHLIKTRGQQVTLRCSPKSGHDTVSWYQQALGQGPQFIFQYYEEEERQRGNFPDRFSGHQFPNYSSELNVNALLLGDSALYLCASTLSQGRNYGYTFGSGTRLTVV.

The CDR3, as DNA: TGCGCCAGCAGTCCCTCTATAGCGGGGCCGGTGAATGAGCAGTTCTTC. Its protein product is CASSPSIAGPVNEQFF. V usage is TRBV10-1 and J usage is TRBJ2-1; 8 positions agree with TRBD2. This CDR3 spans 16 amino acids. V shed 5 bases and J 7 bases; nucleotides not matched to a gene: 13. Germline V gene lookup returns CDR1 WNHNN and CDR2 SYGVQD (reference sequence).

The CDR3 sequence is CASSLGQGLIRVTGELFF. The CDR3 nucleotides are TGTGCCAGCAGCTTAGGGCAGGGGTTGATTCGGGTCACCGGGGAGCTGTTTTTT. The chain joins TRBV7-2 to TRBJ2-2; possibly TRBD1 for D (6 bases). Per germline, CDR1 SGHTA and CDR2 FQGNSA. The CDR3 is 18 amino acids. The germline V and J ends were trimmed by 1 base and 4 bases, with 19 bases remaining between them.

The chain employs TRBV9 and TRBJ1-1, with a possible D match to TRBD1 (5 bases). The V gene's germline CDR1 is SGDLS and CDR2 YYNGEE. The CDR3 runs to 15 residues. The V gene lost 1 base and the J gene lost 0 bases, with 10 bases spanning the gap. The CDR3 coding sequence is TGTGCCAGCAGCGTACTAGACAGTTTGAACACTGAAGCTTTCTTT. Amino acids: CASSVLDSLNTEAFF.

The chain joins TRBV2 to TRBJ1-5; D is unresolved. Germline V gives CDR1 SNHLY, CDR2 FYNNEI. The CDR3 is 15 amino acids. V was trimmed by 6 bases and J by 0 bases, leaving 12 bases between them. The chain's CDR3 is CASSRTSYSNQPQHF. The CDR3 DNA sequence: TGTGCCAGCAGCCGCACATCTTATAGCAATCAGCCCCAGCATTTT.

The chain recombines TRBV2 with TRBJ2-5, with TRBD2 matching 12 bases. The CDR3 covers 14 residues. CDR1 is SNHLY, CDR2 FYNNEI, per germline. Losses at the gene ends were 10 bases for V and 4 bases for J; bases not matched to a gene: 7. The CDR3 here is CATSGLAGGETQYF. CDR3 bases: TGTGCCACCTCGGGACTAGCGGGCGGAGAGACCCAGTACTTC. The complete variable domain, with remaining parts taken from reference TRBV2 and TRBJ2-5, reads EPEVTQTPSHQVTQMGQEVILRCVPISNHLYFYWYRQILGQKVEFLVSFYNNEISEKSEIFDDQFSVERPDGSNFTLKIRSTKLEDSAMYFCATSGLAGGETQYFGPGTRLLVL.

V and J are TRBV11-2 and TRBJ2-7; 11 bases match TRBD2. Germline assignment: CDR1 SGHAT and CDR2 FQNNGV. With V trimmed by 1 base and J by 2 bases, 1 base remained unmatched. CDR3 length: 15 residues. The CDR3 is CASSLVSGGAYEQYF. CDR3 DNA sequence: TGTGCCAGCAGCTTAGTTAGCGGGGGGGCCTACGAGCAGTACTTC.

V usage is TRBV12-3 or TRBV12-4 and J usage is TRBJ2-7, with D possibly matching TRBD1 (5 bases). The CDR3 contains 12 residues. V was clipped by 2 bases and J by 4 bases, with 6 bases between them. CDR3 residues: CASSLRGYEQYF. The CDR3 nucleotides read TGTGCCAGCAGTTTAAGGGGATACGAGCAGTACTTC.

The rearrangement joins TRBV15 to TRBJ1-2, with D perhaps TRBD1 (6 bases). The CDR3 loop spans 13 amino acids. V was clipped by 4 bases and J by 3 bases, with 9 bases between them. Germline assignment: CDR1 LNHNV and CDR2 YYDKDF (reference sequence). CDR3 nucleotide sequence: TGTGCCACCAGCACCGGGACACACTATGGCTACACCTTC. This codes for CATSTGTHYGYTF.

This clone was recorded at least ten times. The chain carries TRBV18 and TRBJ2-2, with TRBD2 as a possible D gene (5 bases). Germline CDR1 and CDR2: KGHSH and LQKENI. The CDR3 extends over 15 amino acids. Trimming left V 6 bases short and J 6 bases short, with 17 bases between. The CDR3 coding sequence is TGTGCCAGCTCTCGGCCGGGCGCGGGCGCCGGGGAGCTGTTTTTT. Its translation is CASSRPGAGAGELFF.

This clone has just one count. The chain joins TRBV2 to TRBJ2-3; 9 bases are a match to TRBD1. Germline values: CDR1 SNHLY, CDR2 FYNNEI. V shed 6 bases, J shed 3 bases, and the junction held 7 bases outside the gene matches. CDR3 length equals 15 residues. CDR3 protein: CASRGQGPRTDTQYF. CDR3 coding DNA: TGTGCCAGCAGGGGACAGGGTCCCAGGACAGATACGCAGTATTTT.

The CDR3 region has the DNA TGCGCCAGCAGCCCCCCGACTAGCGGGCTTGTTAATGAGCAGTTCTTC. It yields the protein CASSPPTSGLVNEQFF. This chain uses TRBV4-1 with TRBJ2-1, with 10 bases matching TRBD2. The V and J ends lost 4 bases and 7 bases, in that order; junction bases with no gene match: 10. This CDR3 is 16 amino acids long. Germline V gene lookup returns CDR1 MGHRA and CDR2 YSYEKL.

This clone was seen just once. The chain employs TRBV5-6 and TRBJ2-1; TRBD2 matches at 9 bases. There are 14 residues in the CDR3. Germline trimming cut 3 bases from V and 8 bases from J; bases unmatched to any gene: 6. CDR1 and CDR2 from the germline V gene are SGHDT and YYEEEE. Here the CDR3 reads CASSSAGGTDEQFF. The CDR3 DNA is TGTGCCAGCAGCTCCGCGGGGGGGACAGATGAGCAGTTCTTC.

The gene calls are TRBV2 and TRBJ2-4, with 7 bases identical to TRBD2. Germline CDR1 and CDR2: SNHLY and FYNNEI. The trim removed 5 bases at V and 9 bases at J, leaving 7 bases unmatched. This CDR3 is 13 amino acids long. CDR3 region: CASSPPWGGIQYF. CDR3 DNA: TGTGCCAGCAGTCCTCCCTGGGGGGGCATTCAGTACTTC.

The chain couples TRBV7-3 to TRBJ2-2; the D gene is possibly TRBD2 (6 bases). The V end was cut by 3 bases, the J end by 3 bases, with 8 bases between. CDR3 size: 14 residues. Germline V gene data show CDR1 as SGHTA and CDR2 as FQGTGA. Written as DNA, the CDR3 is TGTGCCAGCAGCTTGTCGGGAGACACCGGGGAGCTGTTTTTT. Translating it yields CASSLSGDTGELFF. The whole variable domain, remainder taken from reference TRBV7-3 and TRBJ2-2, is GAGVSQTPSNKVTEKGKYVELRCDPISGHTALYWYRQSLGQGPEFLIYFQGTGAADDSGLPNDRFFAVRPEGSVSTLKIQRTERGDSAVYLCASSLSGDTGELFFGEGSRLTVL.

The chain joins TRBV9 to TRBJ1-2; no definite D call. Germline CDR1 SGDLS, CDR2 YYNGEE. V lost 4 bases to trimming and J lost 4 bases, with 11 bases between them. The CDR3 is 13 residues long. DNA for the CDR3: TGTGCCAGCAGCTCACGAGAGGGCTATGGCTACACCTTC. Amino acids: CASSSREGYGYTF.

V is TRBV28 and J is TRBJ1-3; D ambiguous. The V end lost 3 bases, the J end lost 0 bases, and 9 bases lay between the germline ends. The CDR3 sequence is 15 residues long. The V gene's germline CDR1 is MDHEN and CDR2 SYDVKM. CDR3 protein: CASSFGESSGNTIYF. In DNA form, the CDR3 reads TGTGCCAGCAGTTTCGGTGAGAGCTCTGGAAACACCATATATTTT. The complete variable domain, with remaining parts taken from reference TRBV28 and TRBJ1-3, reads DVKVTQSSRYLVKRTGEKVFLECVQDMDHENMFWYRQDPGLGLRLIYFSYDVKMKEKGDIPEGYSVSREKKERFSLILESASTNQTSMYLCASSFGESSGNTIYFGEGSWLTVV.

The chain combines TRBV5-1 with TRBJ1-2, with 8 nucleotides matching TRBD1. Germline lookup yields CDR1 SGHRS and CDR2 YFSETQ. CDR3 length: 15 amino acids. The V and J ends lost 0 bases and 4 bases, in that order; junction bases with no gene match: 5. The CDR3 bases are TGCGCCAGCAGCTTGGCCGGGACAGGAGCCTATGGCTACACCTTC. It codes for CASSLAGTGAYGYTF. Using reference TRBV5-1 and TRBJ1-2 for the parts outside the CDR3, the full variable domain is KAGVTQTPRYLIKTRGQQVTLSCSPISGHRSVSWYQQTPGQGLQFLFEYFSETQRNKGNFPGRFSGRQFSNSRSEMNVSTLELGDSALYLCASSLAGTGAYGYTFGSGTRLTVV.

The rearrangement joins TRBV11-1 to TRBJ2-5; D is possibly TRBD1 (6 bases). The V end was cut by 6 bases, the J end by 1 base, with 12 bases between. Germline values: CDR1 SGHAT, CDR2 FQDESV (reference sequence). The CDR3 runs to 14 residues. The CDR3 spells CASSHTGPQETQYF. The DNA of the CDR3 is TGTGCCAGCAGTCATACAGGGCCCCAAGAGACCCAGTACTTC.

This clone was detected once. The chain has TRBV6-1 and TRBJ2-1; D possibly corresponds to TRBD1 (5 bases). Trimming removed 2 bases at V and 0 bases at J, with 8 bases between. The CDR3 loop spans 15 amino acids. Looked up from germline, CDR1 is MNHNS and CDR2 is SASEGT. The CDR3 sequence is CASSETGNSYNEQFF. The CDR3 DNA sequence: TGTGCCAGCAGTGAAACAGGTAACTCCTACAATGAGCAGTTCTTC.

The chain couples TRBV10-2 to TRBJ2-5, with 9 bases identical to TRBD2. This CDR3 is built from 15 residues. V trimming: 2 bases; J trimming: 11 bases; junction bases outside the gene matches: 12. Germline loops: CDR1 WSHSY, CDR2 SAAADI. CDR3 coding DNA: TGCGCCAGCAGTGAGACTAAGCGGGGGGCCGGGGGGCAGTACTTC. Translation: CASSETKRGAGGQYF.

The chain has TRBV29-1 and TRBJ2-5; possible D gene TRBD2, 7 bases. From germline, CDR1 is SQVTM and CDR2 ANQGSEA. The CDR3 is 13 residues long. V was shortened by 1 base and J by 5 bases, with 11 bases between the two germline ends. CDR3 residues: CSVEGRGGETQYF. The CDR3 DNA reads TGCAGCGTTGAAGGCAGGGGAGGGGAGACCCAGTACTTC.

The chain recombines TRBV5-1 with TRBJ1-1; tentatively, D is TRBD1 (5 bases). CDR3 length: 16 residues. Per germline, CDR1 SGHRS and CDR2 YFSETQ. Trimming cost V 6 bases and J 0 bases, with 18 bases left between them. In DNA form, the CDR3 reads TGCGCCAGCAACTTCGGGGGTCTAGGGTTGAACACTGAAGCTTTCTTT. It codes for CASNFGGLGLNTEAFF.

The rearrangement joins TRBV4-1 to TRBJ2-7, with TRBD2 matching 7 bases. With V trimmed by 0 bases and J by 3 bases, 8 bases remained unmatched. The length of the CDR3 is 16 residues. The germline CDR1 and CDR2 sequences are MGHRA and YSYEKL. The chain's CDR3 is CASSQEAGLSIYEQYF. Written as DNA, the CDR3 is TGCGCCAGCAGCCAAGAGGCGGGACTAAGTATCTACGAGCAGTACTTC.